Each of the 7 T cell receptor beta chains below was sequenced from the same sample in a study of T cell repertoires in cytomegalovirus infection. From the reads, TCRdb called clonotypes with MiXCR, one entry per CDR3 protein. The data contain roughly 640,000 distinct CDR3 sequences, less than 25% of them singletons. The sequenced sample was CD8+ T cells from PBMCs. These receptors all stem from a human donor in good health (CMV status not recorded). Some clones in this sample may be carry-over from other donors' samples.

This clonotype appeared a single time. This chain connects TRBV12-3 or TRBV12-4 to TRBJ2-1, with 14 positions matching TRBD2. The CDR3 extends over 15 amino acids. J lost 9 bases, V lost 7 bases, and 8 bases had no gene match. CDR3 DNA sequence: TGTGCCAGCAAGACTAGCGGGGGGGCTTTAAGTGAGCAGTTCTTC. It translates to CASKTSGGALSEQFF.

This clonotype has a handful of counts. The rearrangement uses TRBV29-1 and TRBJ1-1; D may be TRBD1 (5 bases). Germline V lookup: CDR1 SQVTM, CDR2 ANQGSEA. Deletions cut 8 bases from V and 1 base from J, with 17 bases between. CDR3 length equals 14 residues. CDR3 region: CSTFPGLRNTEAFF. The CDR3, as DNA: TGCAGCACGTTCCCGGGACTAAGGAACACTGAAGCTTTCTTT.

As concerns this clonotype: This sequence may be a read error, since a much larger clone differs from it by one base. V usage is TRBV7-8 and J usage is TRBJ2-7, with TRBD2 identical over 10 bases. There are 16 residues in the CDR3. Germline V gene data show CDR1 as SGHVS and CDR2 as FQNEAQ. The V and J ends lost 6 bases and 2 bases, in that order; junction bases with no gene match: 10. CDR3 in amino acids: CASRPPLAGATYEQYF. The CDR3 DNA is TGTGCCAGCAGACCGCCCCTAGCGGGGGCCACCTACGAGCAGTACTTC.

In its sample, this clonotype was seen a few times. The chain couples TRBV29-1 to TRBJ1-2, with unresolved D. The CDR3 totals 10 residues. Trimming took off 5 bases at V and 7 bases at J, with 8 bases between the two ends. Germline V gives CDR1 SQVTM, CDR2 ANQGSEA. In DNA, the CDR3 is TGCAGCGTTCGTGGGGTTGGCTACACCTTC. Translating gives CSVRGVGYTF.

In this sample, this clonotype turned up a few times. The chain has TRBV6-2 or TRBV6-3 and TRBJ2-3; D is unclear. The germline V and J ends were trimmed by 8 bases and 6 bases, with 15 bases remaining between them. This CDR3 contains 13 residues. CDR1 is MNHEY, CDR2 SVGEGT, per germline. This CDR3 reads CASSPPWTDTQYF. CDR3 DNA sequence: TGTGCCAGCTCGCCGCCTTGGACGGATACGCAGTATTTT.

The chain uses TRBV28 and TRBJ1-1; 7 bases are shared with TRBD1. This CDR3 comprises 19 residues. V dropped 10 bases and J dropped 0; count of bases not matched to a gene: 23. Germline V CDR1 and CDR2: MDHEN, SYDVKM. CDR3 region: CATESGTALLGQLNTEAFF. CDR3 nucleotides: TGTGCCACCGAGAGTGGGACAGCCCTATTGGGGCAACTGAACACTGAAGCTTTCTTT.

This chain connects TRBV20-1 to TRBJ2-1; a possible D gene is TRBD2 (6 bases). Germline V gene sequence: CDR1 DFQATT, CDR2 SNEGSKA (reference sequence). The CDR3 spans 12 residues. V lost 6 bases to trimming and J lost 10 bases, with 16 bases between them. DNA of the CDR3: TGCAGTGCCAACAAAATCCGGGGGGAGCAGTTCTTC. Protein: CSANKIRGEQFF.